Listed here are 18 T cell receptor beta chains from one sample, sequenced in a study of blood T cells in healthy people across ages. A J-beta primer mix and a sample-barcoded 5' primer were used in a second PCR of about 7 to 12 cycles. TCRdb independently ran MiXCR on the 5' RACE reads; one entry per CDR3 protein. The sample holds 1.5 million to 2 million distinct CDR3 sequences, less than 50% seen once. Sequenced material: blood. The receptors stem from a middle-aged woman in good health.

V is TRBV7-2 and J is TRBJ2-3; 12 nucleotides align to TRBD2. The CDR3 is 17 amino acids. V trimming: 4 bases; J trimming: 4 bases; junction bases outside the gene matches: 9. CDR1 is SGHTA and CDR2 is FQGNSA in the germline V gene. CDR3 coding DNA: TGTGCCAGCAGCTCCCAGACTAGCGGGGGTCGCTCAGATACGCAGTATTTT. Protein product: CASSSQTSGGRSDTQYF.

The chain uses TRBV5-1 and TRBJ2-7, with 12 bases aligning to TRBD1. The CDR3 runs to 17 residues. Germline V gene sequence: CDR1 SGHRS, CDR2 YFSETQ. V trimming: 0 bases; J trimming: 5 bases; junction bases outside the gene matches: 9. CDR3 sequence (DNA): TGCGCCAGCAGCTTGGGATATGGGACAGGGGGCCGGAACGAGCAGTACTTC. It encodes CASSLGYGTGGRNEQYF.

The CDR3 sequence: CASSLDPGGSDYGYTF. CDR3 DNA: TGCGCCAGCAGCTTGGATCCAGGGGGATCGGACTATGGCTACACCTTC. V is TRBV5-1 and J is TRBJ1-2; 7 nucleotides agree with TRBD1. After removal of 0 bases from V and 3 bases from J, the junction contained 8 bases not matched to a gene. The germline gives CDR1 SGHRS, CDR2 YFSETQ. The CDR3 consists of 16 residues.

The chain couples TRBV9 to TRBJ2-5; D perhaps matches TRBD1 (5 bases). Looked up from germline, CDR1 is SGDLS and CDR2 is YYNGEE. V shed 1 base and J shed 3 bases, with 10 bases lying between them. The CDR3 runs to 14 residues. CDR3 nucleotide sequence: TGTGCCAGCAGCGTAAGTGGGGCGGAAGAGACCCAGTACTTC. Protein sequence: CASSVSGAEETQYF.

The CDR3 spells CASSVGGRSQETQYF. Written as DNA, the CDR3 is TGTGCCAGCAGCGTAGGGGGAAGGTCACAAGAGACCCAGTACTTC. The chain employs TRBV9 and TRBJ2-5; D call uncertain. This CDR3 is built from 15 residues. Germline V lookup: CDR1 SGDLS, CDR2 YYNGEE. Trimming shortened V by 0 bases and J by 2 bases, and 11 bases separated the two germline ends.

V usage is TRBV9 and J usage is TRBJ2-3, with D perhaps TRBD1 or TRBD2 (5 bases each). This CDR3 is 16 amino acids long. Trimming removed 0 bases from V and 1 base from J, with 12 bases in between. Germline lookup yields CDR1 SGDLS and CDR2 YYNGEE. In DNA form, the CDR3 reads TGTGCCAGCAGCGTAGGGGGGAGACCCGGCACAGATACGCAGTATTTT. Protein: CASSVGGRPGTDTQYF.

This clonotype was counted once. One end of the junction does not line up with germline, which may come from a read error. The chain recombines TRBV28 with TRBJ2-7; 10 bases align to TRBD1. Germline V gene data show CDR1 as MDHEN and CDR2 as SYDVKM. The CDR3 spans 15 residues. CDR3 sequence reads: CAGSSRQGALHEQYF. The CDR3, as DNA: TGTGCCGGCAGTTCCAGACAGGGGGCACTGCATGAGCAGTACTTC.

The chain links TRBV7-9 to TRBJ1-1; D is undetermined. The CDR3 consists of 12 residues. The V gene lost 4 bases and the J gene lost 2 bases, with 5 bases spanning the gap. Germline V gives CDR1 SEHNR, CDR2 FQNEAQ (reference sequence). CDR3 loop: CASSYANTEAFF. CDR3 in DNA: TGTGCCAGCAGCTATGCAAACACTGAAGCTTTCTTT.

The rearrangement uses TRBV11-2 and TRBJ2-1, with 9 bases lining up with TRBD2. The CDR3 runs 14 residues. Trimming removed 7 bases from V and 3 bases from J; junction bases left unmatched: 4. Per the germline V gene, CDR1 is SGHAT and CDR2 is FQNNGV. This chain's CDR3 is CASTSSGVYNEQFF. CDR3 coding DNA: TGTGCCAGCACCTCTAGCGGGGTCTACAATGAGCAGTTCTTC. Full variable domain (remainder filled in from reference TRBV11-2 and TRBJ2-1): EAGVAQSPRYKIIEKRQSVAFWCNPISGHATLYWYQQILGQGPKLLIQFQNNGVVDDSQLPKDRFSAERLKGVDSTLKIQPAKLEDSAVYLCASTSSGVYNEQFFGPGTRLTVL.

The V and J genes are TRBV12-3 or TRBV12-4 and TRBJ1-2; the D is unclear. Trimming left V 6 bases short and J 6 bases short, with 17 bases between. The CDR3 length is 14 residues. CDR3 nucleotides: TGTGCCAGCAGCCAAACTTCACCTCTCGATGGCTACACCTTC. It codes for CASSQTSPLDGYTF.

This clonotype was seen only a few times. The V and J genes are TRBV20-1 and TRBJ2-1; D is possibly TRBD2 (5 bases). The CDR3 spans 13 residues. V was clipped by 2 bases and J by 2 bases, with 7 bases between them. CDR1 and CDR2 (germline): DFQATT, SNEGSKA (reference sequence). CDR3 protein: CSARFGTYNEQFF. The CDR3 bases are TGCAGTGCTAGATTCGGGACCTACAATGAGCAGTTCTTC.

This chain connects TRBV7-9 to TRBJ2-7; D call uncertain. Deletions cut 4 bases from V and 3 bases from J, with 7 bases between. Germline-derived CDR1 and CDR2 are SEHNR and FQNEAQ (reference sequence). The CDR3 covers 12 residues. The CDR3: CASSSLIYEQYF. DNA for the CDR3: TGTGCCAGCAGCTCCCTCATCTACGAGCAGTACTTC.

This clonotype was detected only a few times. Here the CDR3 DNA reads TGTGCCAGCAGCGAGCGCCCGGGACTAGCGGGGGGGACAGATACGCAGTATTTT. This translates into CASSERPGLAGGTDTQYF. The rearrangement uses TRBV7-2 and TRBJ2-3; 16 bases align to TRBD2. The CDR3 has 18 amino acids. The V gene's germline CDR1 is SGHTA and CDR2 FQGNSA. After removal of 5 bases from V and 3 bases from J, the junction contained 8 bases not matched to a gene.

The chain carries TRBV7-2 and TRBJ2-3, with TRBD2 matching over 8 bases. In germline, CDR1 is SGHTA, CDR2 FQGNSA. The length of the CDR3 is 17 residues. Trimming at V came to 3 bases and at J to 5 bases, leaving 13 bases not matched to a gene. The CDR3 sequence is CASSFIPTGGGRDTQYF. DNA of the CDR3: TGTGCCAGCAGCTTTATTCCTACGGGGGGGGGCAGAGATACGCAGTATTTT.

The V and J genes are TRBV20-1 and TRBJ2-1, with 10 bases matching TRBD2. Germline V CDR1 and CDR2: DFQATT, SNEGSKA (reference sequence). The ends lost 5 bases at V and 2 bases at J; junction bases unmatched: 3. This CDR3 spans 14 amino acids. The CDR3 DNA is TGCAGTGCTTTCAGCGGGGGGGCCTACAATGAGCAGTTCTTC. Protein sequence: CSAFSGGAYNEQFF.

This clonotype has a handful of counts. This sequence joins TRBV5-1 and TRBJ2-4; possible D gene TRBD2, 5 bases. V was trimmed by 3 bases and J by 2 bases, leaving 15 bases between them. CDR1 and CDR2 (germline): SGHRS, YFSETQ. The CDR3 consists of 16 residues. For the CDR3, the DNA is TGCGCCAGCAGCTCTCTCGGAGGCAGGCCCAAAAACATTCAGTACTTC. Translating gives CASSSLGGRPKNIQYF.

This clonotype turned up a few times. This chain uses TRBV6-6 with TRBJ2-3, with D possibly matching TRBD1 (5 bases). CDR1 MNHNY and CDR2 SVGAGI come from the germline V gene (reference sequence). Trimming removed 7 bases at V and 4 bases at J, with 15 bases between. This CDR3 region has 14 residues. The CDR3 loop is CASMKGMLADTQYF. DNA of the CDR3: TGTGCCAGCATGAAGGGGATGTTAGCAGATACGCAGTATTTT.

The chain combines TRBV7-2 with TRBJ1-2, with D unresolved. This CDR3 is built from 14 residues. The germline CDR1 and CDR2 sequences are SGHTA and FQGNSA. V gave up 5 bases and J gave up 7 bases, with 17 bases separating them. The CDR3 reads CASSPSEGLSGYTF. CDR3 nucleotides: TGTGCCAGCAGCCCCAGTGAGGGTCTGAGTGGCTACACCTTC.